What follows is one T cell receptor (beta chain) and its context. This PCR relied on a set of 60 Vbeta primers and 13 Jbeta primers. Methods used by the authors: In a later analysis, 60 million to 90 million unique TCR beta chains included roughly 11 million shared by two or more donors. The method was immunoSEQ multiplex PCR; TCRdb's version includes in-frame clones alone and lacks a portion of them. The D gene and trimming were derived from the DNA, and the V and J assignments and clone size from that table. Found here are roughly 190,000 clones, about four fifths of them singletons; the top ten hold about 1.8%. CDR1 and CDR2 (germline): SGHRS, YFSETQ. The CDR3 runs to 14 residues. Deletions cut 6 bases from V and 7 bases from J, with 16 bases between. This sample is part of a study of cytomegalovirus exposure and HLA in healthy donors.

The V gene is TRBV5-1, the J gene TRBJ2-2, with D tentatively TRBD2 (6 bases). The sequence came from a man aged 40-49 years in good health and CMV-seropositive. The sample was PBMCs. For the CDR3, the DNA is TGCGCCAGCACCCCCTTGCGGGGTGACGGGGAGCTGTTTTTT. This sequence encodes CASTPLRGDGELFF.